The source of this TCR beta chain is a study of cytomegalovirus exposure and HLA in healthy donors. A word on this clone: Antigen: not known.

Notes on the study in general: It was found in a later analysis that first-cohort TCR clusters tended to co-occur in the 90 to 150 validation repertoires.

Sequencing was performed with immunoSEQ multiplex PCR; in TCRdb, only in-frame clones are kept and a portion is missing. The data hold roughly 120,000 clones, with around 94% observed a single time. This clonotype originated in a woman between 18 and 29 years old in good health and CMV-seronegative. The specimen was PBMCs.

Here the CDR3 reads CASSGTGVAGELFF. The CDR3 nucleotides are TGTGCCAGCAGCGGGACAGGGGTGGCCGGGGAGCTGTTTTTT. This sequence joins TRBV9 and TRBJ2-2, with 9 bases fitting TRBD1. The CDR3 spans 14 residues. Germline assignment: CDR1 SGDLS and CDR2 YYNGEE. The junction had 3 bases not matched to a gene; V was cut back by 3 bases and J by 6 bases. The full variable domain, in which reference TRBV9 and TRBJ2-2 provide the parts outside the CDR3, is DSGVTQTPKHLITATGQRVTLRCSPRSGDLSVYWYQQSLDQGLQFLIQYYNGEERAKGNILERFSAQQFPDLHSELNLSSLELGDSALYFCASSGTGVAGELFFGEGSRLTVL.